One sample yielded the 8 T cell receptor beta chains listed below, sequenced in a study of human T cells and chemical hapten exposure. MiXCR, applied by TCRdb to the RACE reads, yields one record per CDR3 protein. The data contain approximately 110,000 distinct CDR3 sequences, under 35% of them seen just once; the ten biggest clones take up about 2.7%. Time point reported: patch test 3, about 24 weeks after DPC sensitization. Treatment: therapeutic diphenylcyclopropenone sensitization with weekly scalp DPC. The input for sequencing was whole blood, taken in connection with sensitization to the hapten diphenylcyclopropenone (DPC). The receptors shown here come from a man in his forties with alopecia areata. Some clones in this sample may be carry-over from other donors' samples.

This clonotype was recorded a few times. The CDR3 DNA sequence: TGTGCCAGCAGTTACGAGGGGGAGCCCCAAGAGACCCAGTACTTC. This encodes CASSYEGEPQETQYF. V is TRBV6-6 and J is TRBJ2-5, with D possibly being TRBD1 (6 bases). The CDR3 is made up of 15 amino acids. The ends were cut back, 2 bases at V and 1 base at J, with 11 bases in the middle. CDR1 and CDR2 (germline): MNHNY, SVGAGI (reference sequence).

J is TRBJ1-1 and V is TRBV18, with D perhaps matching TRBD1 (5 bases). Germline values: CDR1 KGHSH, CDR2 LQKENI. V lost 0 bases and J 6 bases, leaving 14 bases between the germline ends. CDR3 length equals 15 residues. The CDR3 sequence: CASSPPQQAMAEAFF. The CDR3, as DNA: TGTGCCAGCTCACCACCGCAACAGGCTATGGCTGAAGCTTTCTTT.

In this sample, this clonotype turned up a few times. J is TRBJ2-6 and V is TRBV7-9; no clear D. V lost 3 bases and J lost 0, with 12 bases in between. CDR3 length: 17 amino acids. Germline V CDR1 and CDR2: SEHNR, FQNEAQ (reference sequence). The CDR3 coding sequence is TGTGCCAGCAGCTTCGGCAGGCGAAGCTCTGGGGCCAACGTCCTGACTTTC. As protein: CASSFGRRSSGANVLTF.

This clonotype has more than one count but fewer than ten. This sequence joins TRBV6-5 and TRBJ2-3; 7 bases align to TRBD2. This CDR3 is built from 16 residues. V lost 0 bases to trimming and J lost 4 bases; unmatched junction nucleotides: 7. Germline CDR1 MNHEY, CDR2 SVGAGI. CDR3 region: CASSYSLRGRADTQYF. CDR3 nucleotides: TGTGCCAGCAGTTACTCGTTACGGGGGAGGGCAGATACGCAGTATTTT.

The chain carries TRBV4-3 and TRBJ1-2, with D tentatively TRBD1 (6 bases). CDR3 length equals 14 residues. Trimming took off 1 base at V and 2 bases at J, with 8 bases between the two ends. CDR1 is LGHNA, CDR2 YSLEER, per germline. In DNA, the CDR3 is TGCGCCAGCAGCCAAGCCCAGGGGAACTATGGCTACACCTTC. It yields the protein CASSQAQGNYGYTF.

This clonotype was counted between two and nine times. The chain is built from TRBV5-1 and TRBJ1-6; D may be TRBD1 (5 bases). Germline CDR1 and CDR2: SGHRS and YFSETQ. The CDR3 runs 13 residues. V was trimmed by 0 bases and J by 8 bases, leaving 6 bases between them. CDR3 sequence (DNA): TGCGCCAGCAGCTTGGCGGGGCATTCACCCCTCCACTTT. Translation gives CASSLAGHSPLHF.

This chain uses TRBV19 with TRBJ1-2; maybe TRBD1 (6 bases). V lost 5 bases and J 5 bases, leaving 12 bases between the germline ends. Germline V gives CDR1 LNHDA, CDR2 SQIVND (reference sequence). There are 13 residues in the CDR3. The CDR3 loop reads CASSFTGSYGYTF. The DNA of the CDR3 is TGTGCCAGTAGTTTTACAGGGAGTTATGGCTACACCTTC.

The chain recombines TRBV12-3 or TRBV12-4 with TRBJ2-4; perhaps TRBD1 as D (5 bases). CDR3 length: 15 residues. The V and J ends lost 6 bases and 4 bases respectively, with 16 bases between them. The DNA for the CDR3 is TGTGCCAGCAGCCTCCCAAGGGGCCCGAAAAACATTCAGTACTTC. Translation: CASSLPRGPKNIQYF.